What follows are 22 T cell receptor beta chains derived from one specimen sequenced in a study of T-cell memory formation after mild COVID-19. Via MiXCR, TCRdb re-called the 5' RACE reads, giving one row per CDR3 protein. The sample contains 5,000 or so distinct CDR3 sequences, over 20% of which appear only once. Input material: PBMCs or a T cell subset sorted from them (not recorded which). The receptors derive from an adult who had mild COVID-19 (a few samples of this study predate the infection). Cell type and time point are not known.

The rearrangement uses TRBV19 and TRBJ1-5; D is ambiguous. CDR1 is LNHDA and CDR2 is SQIVND in the germline V gene (reference sequence). V was trimmed by 9 bases and J by 7 bases, leaving 13 bases between them. There are 12 residues in the CDR3. The CDR3, as DNA: TGTGCCAGCACGTTTAAAAGCCAGCCCCAGCATTTT. As protein: CASTFKSQPQHF.

This clonotype is medium-sized. Because the CDR3 is missing its conserved closing phenylalanine or tryptophan, this is likely a read error. The DNA is omitted, as the CDR3 cannot be located on it reliably, and the CDR3 follows TCRdb's listing. The rearrangement uses TRBV7-4 and TRBJ2-1; TRBD1 is the table's D call, not checked against the DNA. From germline, CDR1 is SGHVT and CDR2 SQSDAQ. The CDR3 length is 8 residues, termini included. The CDR3 is CASSWTAL.

The sample holds many counts of this clonotype. J is TRBJ1-6 and V is TRBV2; D perhaps matches TRBD1 (5 bases). The CDR3 has 14 residues. Deletions cut 7 bases from V and 3 bases from J, with 10 bases between. Germline values: CDR1 SNHLY, CDR2 FYNNEI. The CDR3 DNA reads TGTGCCAGCAAACCAGACAGCTATAATTCACCCCTCCACTTT. Amino acids: CASKPDSYNSPLHF.

By its share, this clonotype is medium-sized. J is TRBJ2-7 and V is TRBV6-2 or TRBV6-3; the D is unclear. In germline, CDR1 is MNHEY, CDR2 SVGEGT. CDR3 length: 14 amino acids. The V gene lost 0 bases and the J gene lost 6 bases, with 12 bases spanning the gap. The CDR3 sequence is CASSYSSRPSEQYV. For the CDR3, the DNA is TGTGCCAGCAGTTACTCGAGCAGGCCTAGCGAGCAGTACGTC.

In regard to this clonotype: One end of the junction varies from germline; a read error may be responsible. CDR3: CASSPTGSLQETQYF. CDR3 in DNA: TGTGCTAGCAGCCCGACGGGATCCCTTCAGGAGACCCAGTACTTC. The rearrangement links TRBV7-7 to TRBJ2-5; tentative D call: TRBD2 (5 bases). The CDR3 runs 15 residues. The germline V gene encodes CDR1 SSHAT and CDR2 FNYEAQ (reference sequence).

The CDR3 DNA sequence: TGTGCCAGTAGTATTGCCGGGGGGCCGTCCAATCAGCCCCAGCATTTT. This sequence encodes CASSIAGGPSNQPQHF. V gene TRBV19 combines with J gene TRBJ1-5, with D possibly being TRBD1 (6 bases). There are 16 residues in the CDR3. The V end was cut by 3 bases, the J end by 3 bases, with 15 bases between. Per germline, CDR1 LNHDA and CDR2 SQIVND (reference sequence).

The chain links TRBV5-1 to TRBJ1-4; the D is unclear. V lost 1 base and J 8 bases, leaving 9 bases between the germline ends. The V gene's germline CDR1 is SGHRS and CDR2 YFSETQ. This CDR3 region has 13 residues. This CDR3 reads CASSLRRTEKLFF. The CDR3 DNA follows: TGCGCCAGCAGCTTGCGGCGGACGGAAAAACTGTTTTTT.

Relative to its sample, this clonotype is medium-sized (0.01 to 0.1%). The V and J genes are TRBV14 and TRBJ2-1; 7 bases are a match to TRBD2. The CDR3 contains 14 residues. In germline, CDR1 is SGHDN, CDR2 FVKESK. V lost 6 bases to trimming and J lost 7 bases; unmatched junction nucleotides: 9. CDR3 loop: CASSRAGEINEQFF. The DNA for the CDR3 is TGTGCCAGCAGTCGTGCGGGGGAAATTAATGAGCAGTTCTTC.

This clonotype is classed as medium-sized. This chain links TRBV27 with TRBJ2-7; the D is unclear. The CDR3 totals 13 residues. Trimming left V 5 bases short and J 1 base short, with 9 bases between. The V gene's germline CDR1 is MNHEY and CDR2 SMNVEV (reference sequence). The CDR3 sequence is CASSHGPSYEQYV. In nucleotides, the CDR3 is TGTGCCAGCAGTCACGGGCCATCCTACGAGCAGTACGTC.

This clonotype has at least ten counts. The V gene is TRBV2, the J gene TRBJ2-7; the D gene could be TRBD1 or TRBD2 (5 bases each). CDR3 length: 16 residues. CDR1 is SNHLY and CDR2 is FYNNEI in the germline V gene. The V end lost 6 bases, the J end lost 7 bases, and 25 bases lay between the germline ends. The CDR3 DNA reads TGTGCCAGCAGGGACCGGGACCTCTATGCACACTGGGAGCAGTACTTC. It encodes CASRDRDLYAHWEQYF.

Relative to its sample, this clonotype is medium-sized. The chain couples TRBV6-2 or TRBV6-3 to TRBJ2-1; D ambiguous. V was clipped by 6 bases and J by 0 bases, with 12 bases between them. Germline assignment: CDR1 MNHEY and CDR2 SVGEGT. This CDR3 has 15 amino acids. The CDR3 protein is CASRDQHFSYNEQFF. The CDR3 DNA follows: TGTGCCAGCAGGGACCAGCACTTCTCCTACAATGAGCAGTTCTTC.

This clonotype is judged medium-sized. The chain employs TRBV4-2 and TRBJ2-5, with 7 bases aligning to TRBD2. The CDR3 has 13 residues. CDR1 LGHNA and CDR2 YNFKEQ come from the germline V gene. With 1 base clipped from V and 5 bases from J, the junction kept 1 base outside the gene matches. This CDR3 reads CASSQGEGETQYF. The CDR3 DNA follows: TGTGCCAGCAGCCAAGGGGAGGGGGAGACCCAGTACTTC.

By its share, this clonotype is medium-sized (0.01 to 0.1%). V and J are TRBV10-3 and TRBJ2-7; D might be TRBD2 (5 bases). The CDR3 has 13 amino acids. CDR1 is ENHRY and CDR2 is SYGVKD in the germline V gene. The V and J ends lost 2 bases and 3 bases respectively, with 8 bases between them. The DNA for the CDR3 is TGTGCCATCAGTGAGGGACTGATCTACGAGCAGTACTTC. Residues: CAISEGLIYEQYF.

This clonotype is labeled as medium-sized (0.01 to 0.1%). The chain uses TRBV21-1 and TRBJ2-2; TRBD1, as called in the table, went unchecked against the DNA. TRBV21-1 has pseudogene status. The CDR3 sequence is 16 residues long. The CDR3 DNA reads TGTGCCAGCAGCAAGAGGACAGCGAAAGTTCCCGGGGAGCTGTTTTTT. It yields the protein CASSKRTAKVPGELFF.

Regarding this clonotype: At one boundary the junction diverges from the germline segment, which might be a read error. The V and J genes are TRBV5-6 and TRBJ1-1; D may be TRBD1 (5 bases). Germline CDR1 is SGHDT and CDR2 is YYEEEE. The CDR3 has 12 amino acids. The CDR3 bases are TGCGCCAGCGGCTTTACAACAGGAGGGGCTTTCTTT. Protein: CASGFTTGGAFF.

This clonotype qualifies as medium-sized. This chain connects TRBV5-5 to TRBJ2-3; tentative D call: TRBD2 (6 bases). Germline CDR1 SGHKS, CDR2 YYEKEE (reference sequence). Trimming took 3 bases from V and 2 from J, leaving 10 bases between them. This CDR3 has 14 amino acids. CDR3 nucleotides: TGTGCCAGCAGCTCTGGCGGGGTCACAGATACGCAGTATTTT. Translated, it gives CASSSGGVTDTQYF.

The J gene is TRBJ2-1, the V gene TRBV7-9, with 10 nucleotides matching TRBD1. The assigned J gene may be wrong: the sequence end matches TRBJ2-5 better. The CDR3 has 14 residues. Looked up from germline, CDR1 is SEHNR and CDR2 is FQNEAQ (reference sequence). DNA for the CDR3: TGTGCCAGCAGCTTAGGACAGGGGGCGGAGACCCAGTACTTC. Protein product: CASSLGQGAETQYF.

This clonotype qualifies as medium-sized. The chain uses TRBV19 and TRBJ2-4; no reliable D call. Per the germline V gene, CDR1 is LNHDA and CDR2 is SQIVND (reference sequence). This CDR3 region has 15 residues. Deletions cut 5 bases from V and 0 bases from J, with 11 bases between. In DNA form, the CDR3 reads TGTGCCAGTAGTCCGTCCCGTCAAGCCAAAAACATTCAGTACTTC. Translation gives CASSPSRQAKNIQYF.

This clonotype is medium-sized (0.01 to 0.1%) by share. This rearrangement joins TRBV7-8 to TRBJ1-2, with 10 bases that match TRBD1. The CDR3 runs 16 residues. From germline, CDR1 is SGHVS and CDR2 FQNEAQ. V lost 6 bases to trimming and J lost 3 bases; unmatched junction nucleotides: 10. The CDR3 nucleotides read TGTGCCAGCAGGGTGACAGGGGGCAGCGGTGACTATGGCTACACCTTC. Residues: CASRVTGGSGDYGYTF.

Relative to its sample, this clonotype is medium-sized. This chain uses TRBV10-1 with TRBJ2-3; the D gene is possibly TRBD1 (7 bases). Trimming removed 5 bases from V and 6 bases from J, with 21 bases in between. This CDR3 contains 16 residues. Germline lookup yields CDR1 WNHNN and CDR2 SYGVQD (reference sequence). The CDR3 sequence is CASSLYAQGGSDTQYF. DNA for the CDR3: TGCGCCAGCAGTCTATACGCTCAGGGGGGATCGGATACGCAGTATTTT.

J is TRBJ2-1 and V is TRBV29-1; tentative D call: TRBD2 (5 bases). V was pared by 5 bases and J by 7 bases, with 18 bases between. The CDR3 contains 14 residues. Looked up from germline, CDR1 is SQVTM and CDR2 is ANQGSEA. The CDR3: CSVSRPPGFNEQFF. The DNA for the CDR3 is TGCAGCGTTTCCCGACCCCCGGGATTTAATGAGCAGTTCTTC.

This clonotype is medium-sized (0.01 to 0.1%) in the sample. The chain recombines TRBV5-6 with TRBJ2-2, with 7 nucleotides matching TRBD1. Germline CDR1 is SGHDT and CDR2 is YYEEEE. This CDR3 is 16 amino acids long. V shed 2 bases and J 7 bases; nucleotides not matched to a gene: 11. The CDR3 here is CASSFRRDSRGGELFF. CDR3 nucleotides: TGTGCCAGCAGCTTTCGTAGGGACAGCCGAGGCGGGGAGCTGTTTTTT.